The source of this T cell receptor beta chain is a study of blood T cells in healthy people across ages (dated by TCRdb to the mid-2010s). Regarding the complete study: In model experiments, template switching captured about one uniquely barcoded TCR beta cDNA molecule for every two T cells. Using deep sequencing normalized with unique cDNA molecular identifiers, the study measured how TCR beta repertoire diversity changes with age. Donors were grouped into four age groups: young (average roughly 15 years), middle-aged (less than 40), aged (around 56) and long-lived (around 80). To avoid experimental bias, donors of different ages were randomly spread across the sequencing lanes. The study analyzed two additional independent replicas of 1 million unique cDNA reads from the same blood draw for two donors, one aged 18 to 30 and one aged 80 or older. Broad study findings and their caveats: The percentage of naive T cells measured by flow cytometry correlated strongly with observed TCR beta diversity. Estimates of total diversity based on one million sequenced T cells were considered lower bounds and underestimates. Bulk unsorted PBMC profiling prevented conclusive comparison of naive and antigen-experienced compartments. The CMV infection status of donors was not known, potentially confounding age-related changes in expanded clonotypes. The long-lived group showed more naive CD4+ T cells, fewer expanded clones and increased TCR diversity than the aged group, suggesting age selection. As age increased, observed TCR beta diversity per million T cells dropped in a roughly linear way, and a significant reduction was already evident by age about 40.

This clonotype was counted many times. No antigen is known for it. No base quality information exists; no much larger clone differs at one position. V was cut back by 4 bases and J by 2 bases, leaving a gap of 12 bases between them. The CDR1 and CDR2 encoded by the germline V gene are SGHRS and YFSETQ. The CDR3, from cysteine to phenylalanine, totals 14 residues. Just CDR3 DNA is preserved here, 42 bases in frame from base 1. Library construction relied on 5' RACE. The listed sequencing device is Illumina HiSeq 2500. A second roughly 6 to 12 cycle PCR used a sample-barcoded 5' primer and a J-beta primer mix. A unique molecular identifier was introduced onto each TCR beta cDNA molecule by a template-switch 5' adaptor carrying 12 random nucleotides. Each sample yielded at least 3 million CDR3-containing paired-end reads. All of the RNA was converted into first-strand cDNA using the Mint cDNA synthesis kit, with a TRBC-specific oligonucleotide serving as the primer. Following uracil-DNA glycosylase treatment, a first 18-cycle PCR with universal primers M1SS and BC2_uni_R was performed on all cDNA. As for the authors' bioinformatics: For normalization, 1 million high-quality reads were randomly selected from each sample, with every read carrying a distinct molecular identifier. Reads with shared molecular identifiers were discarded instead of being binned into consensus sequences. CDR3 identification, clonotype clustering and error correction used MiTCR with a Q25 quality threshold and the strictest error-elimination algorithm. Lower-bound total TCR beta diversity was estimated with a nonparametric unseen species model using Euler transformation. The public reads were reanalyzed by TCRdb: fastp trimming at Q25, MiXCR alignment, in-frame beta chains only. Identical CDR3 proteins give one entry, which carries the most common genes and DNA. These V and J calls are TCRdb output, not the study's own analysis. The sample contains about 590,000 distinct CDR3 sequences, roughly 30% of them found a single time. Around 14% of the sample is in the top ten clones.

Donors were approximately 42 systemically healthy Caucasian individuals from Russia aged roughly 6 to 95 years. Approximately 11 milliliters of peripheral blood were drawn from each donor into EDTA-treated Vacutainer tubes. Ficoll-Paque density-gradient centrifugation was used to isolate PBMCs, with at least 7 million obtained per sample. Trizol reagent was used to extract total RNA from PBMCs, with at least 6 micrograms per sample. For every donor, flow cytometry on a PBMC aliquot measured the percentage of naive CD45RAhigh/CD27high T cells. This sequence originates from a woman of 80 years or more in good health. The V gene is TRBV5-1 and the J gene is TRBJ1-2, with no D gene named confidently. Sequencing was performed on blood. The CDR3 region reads CASSPSRGNYGYTF. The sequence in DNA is TGCGCCAGCAGCCCAAGTAGAGGGAACTATGGCTACACCTTC.